This entry lists 17 T cell receptor beta chains sequenced from one sample in a study of PD-L1 blockade in urothelial cancer. Time point reported: peripheral blood 6 weeks after treatment start. Sequencing was performed with immunoSEQ multiplex PCR; in TCRdb, only in-frame clones are kept and a portion is missing. The sample lists more than 60,000 clones, more than 70% seen once, with about 10% in the top ten. The sequencing used PBMCs, collected around atezolizumab (anti-PD-L1) treatment. These receptors all stem from a man aged 60 to 75 with urothelial cancer.

The rearrangement links TRBV5-4 to TRBJ2-3; D is unresolved. Germline CDR1 is SGHNT and CDR2 is YYREEE (reference sequence). Deletions cut 4 bases from V and 7 bases from J, with 13 bases between. The CDR3 is 13 amino acids. CDR3 DNA: TGTGCCAGCAGCCCAAACCAGGTTAATACGCAGTATTTT. Residues: CASSPNQVNTQYF. Full variable domain (remainder filled in from reference TRBV5-4 and TRBJ2-3): ETGVTQSPTHLIKTRGQQVTLRCSSQSGHNTVSWYQQALGQGPQFIFQYYREEENGRGNFPPRFSGLQFPNYSSELNVNALELDDSALYLCASSPNQVNTQYFGPGTRLTVL.

On this clone: Additional DNA sequences in this sample encode the identical CDR3. The chain couples TRBV5-1 to TRBJ2-5, with D perhaps TRBD1 (6 bases). CDR3 size: 13 residues. The V end was cut by 2 bases, the J end by 5 bases, with 10 bases between. Germline CDR1 reads SGHRS; CDR2 reads YFSETQ. This CDR3 is CASSLGGGETQYF. The CDR3 DNA follows: TGCGCCAGCAGCTTAGGTGGGGGCGAGACCCAGTACTTC.

About this clone itself: This sample includes further DNA sequences coding for the same CDR3. V gene TRBV5-1 combines with J gene TRBJ1-1, with D maybe TRBD1 (5 bases). The germline CDR1 and CDR2 sequences are SGHRS and YFSETQ. This CDR3 has 15 amino acids. V lost 3 bases and J lost 0, with 12 bases in between. The CDR3 nucleotides are TGCGCCAGCAGCTCCGGCGGGGGGATGAACACTGAAGCTTTCTTT. Residues: CASSSGGGMNTEAFF.

V is TRBV11-2 and J is TRBJ2-1, with no clear D. CDR3 length: 13 residues. Germline CDR1 SGHAT, CDR2 FQNNGV. Trimming cost V 6 bases and J 4 bases, with 10 bases left between them. The CDR3 spells CASRVSTYNEQFF. The CDR3 nucleotides are TGTGCCAGCAGGGTTTCTACGTACAATGAGCAGTTCTTC. The full variable domain, its missing parts supplied by reference TRBV11-2 and TRBJ2-1, is EAGVAQSPRYKIIEKRQSVAFWCNPISGHATLYWYQQILGQGPKLLIQFQNNGVVDDSQLPKDRFSAERLKGVDSTLKIQPAKLEDSAVYLCASRVSTYNEQFFGPGTRLTVL.

The rearrangement uses TRBV19 and TRBJ1-1, with 7 bases matching TRBD1. V shed 1 base, J shed 7 bases, and the junction held 6 bases outside the gene matches. This CDR3 has 14 residues. From germline, CDR1 is LNHDA and CDR2 SQIVND (reference sequence). CDR3 region: CASSIGSGQNEAFF. DNA for the CDR3: TGTGCCAGTAGTATAGGGTCGGGACAGAATGAAGCTTTCTTT.

This chain joins TRBV30 and TRBJ1-5, with D possibly being TRBD1 (6 bases). V was cut by 1 base and J by 7 bases, with 11 bases left in between. The CDR3 contains 13 residues. Germline values: CDR1 GTSNPN, CDR2 SVGIG (reference sequence). The CDR3, as DNA: TGTGCCTGGAGTGCGGGGGGCAGGCAGCCCCAGCATTTT. Its protein product is CAWSAGGRQPQHF. Based on the CDR3 plus reference TRBV30 and TRBJ1-5, the full variable domain is SQTIHQWPATLVQPVGSPLSLECTVEGTSNPNLYWYRQAAGRGLQLLFYSVGIGQISSEVPQNLSASRPQDRQFILSSKKLLLSDSGFYLCAWSAGGRQPQHFGDGTRLSIL.

V gene TRBV6-5 combines with J gene TRBJ1-2; D not certain. V lost 11 bases and J lost 4, with 14 bases in between. The CDR3 spans 12 residues. Germline CDR1 is MNHEY and CDR2 is SVGAGI. The CDR3 nucleotides are TGTGCCGTCCGTGGAGGTATCTATGGCTACACCTTC. Its translation: CAVRGGIYGYTF.

This sequence joins TRBV15 and TRBJ2-7; 13 bases line up with TRBD2. V shed 2 bases, J shed 5 bases, and the junction held 6 bases outside the gene matches. Germline lookup yields CDR1 LNHNV and CDR2 YYDKDF (reference sequence). The CDR3 sequence is 16 residues long. The CDR3 nucleotides are TGTGCCACCAGCAGACGCAGACTAGCGGGAGGTAACGAGCAGTACTTC. It specifies CATSRRRLAGGNEQYF.

The V and J genes are TRBV6-6 and TRBJ2-7, with D possibly being TRBD1 (5 bases). The CDR3 length is 14 residues. V was pared by 6 bases and J by 0 bases, with 12 bases between. Germline CDR1 reads MNHNY; CDR2 reads SVGAGI (reference sequence). The CDR3 spells CASRLDRFSYEQYF. Written as DNA, the CDR3 is TGTGCCAGCAGATTAGACAGATTCTCCTACGAGCAGTACTTC.

The gene calls are TRBV21-1 and TRBJ2-3; the table's D call, TRBD2, was not checked against the DNA. TRBV21-1 is reported as a pseudogene. This CDR3 region has 19 residues. The CDR3 bases are TGTGCCAGCAGCCAAAGGTGGCGGGAGGGCCGATTTTGGACAGATACGCAGTATTTT. It encodes CASSQRWREGRFWTDTQYF.

This clone occurred a few times. The J gene is TRBJ1-1, the V gene TRBV19; the D is unclear. Germline assignment: CDR1 LNHDA and CDR2 SQIVND (reference sequence). The CDR3 consists of 13 residues. V lost 8 bases to trimming and J lost 4 bases, with 14 bases between them. The CDR3 region has the DNA TGTGCCAGTCAATTAGGGAGGGTCACTGAAGCTTTCTTT. Translating gives CASQLGRVTEAFF. Full variable domain (rest looked up from reference TRBV19 and TRBJ1-1): DGGITQSPKYLFRKEGQNVTLSCEQNLNHDAMYWYRQDPGQGLRLIYYSQIVNDFQKGDIAEGYSVSREKKESFPLTVTSAQKNPTAFYLCASQLGRVTEAFFGQGTRLTVV.

This clone was recorded once. The chain joins TRBV10-1 to TRBJ2-2; tentative D call: TRBD2 (6 bases). The CDR3 length is 16 residues. Looked up from germline, CDR1 is WNHNN and CDR2 is SYGVQD (reference sequence). The V and J ends lost 4 bases and 1 base respectively, with 13 bases between them. CDR3 nucleotide sequence: TGCGCCAGCAGTGGTCACGGGAGTAAGAACACCGGGGAGCTGTTTTTT. Protein sequence: CASSGHGSKNTGELFF.

The sample holds a few counts of this clone. In DNA form, the CDR3 reads TGTGCCAGCAGCTTAAATAGAGGGGGGGACAGGGGGAAAGCTTTCTTT. It encodes CASSLNRGGDRGKAFF. The genes are TRBV7-9 and TRBJ1-1; 11 positions match TRBD1. Germline values: CDR1 SEHNR, CDR2 FQNEAQ (reference sequence). With V trimmed by 2 bases and J by 9 bases, 11 bases remained unmatched. CDR3 length: 16 residues.

The chain carries TRBV7-9 and TRBJ2-7; TRBD1 aligns across 9 bases. The CDR3 loop spans 17 amino acids. Germline V gene lookup returns CDR1 SEHNR and CDR2 FQNEAQ (reference sequence). V lost 5 bases to trimming and J lost 3 bases; unmatched junction nucleotides: 14. The CDR3 loop is CASSRTGDVAGNYEQYF. The CDR3 DNA reads TGTGCCAGCAGCCGGACAGGGGATGTTGCGGGGAACTACGAGCAGTACTTC.

This rearrangement joins TRBV20-1 to TRBJ2-7; D is unclear. The V gene's germline CDR1 is DFQATT and CDR2 SNEGSKA (reference sequence). The length of the CDR3 is 11 residues. Trimming pared 3 bases from V and 2 bases from J, leaving 5 bases between. CDR3 sequence: CSARAAYEQYF. The CDR3 nucleotides read TGCAGTGCTAGGGCCGCCTACGAGCAGTACTTC.

This clone came up once. This chain connects TRBV19 to TRBJ2-1, with D possibly matching TRBD2 (6 bases). The CDR3 has 13 residues. V lost 3 bases and J lost 7, with 10 bases in between. CDR1 is LNHDA, CDR2 SQIVND, per germline (reference sequence). As DNA, the CDR3 is TGTGCCAGTAGTATCCTAGCGCGAAATGAGCAGTTCTTC. Its protein product is CASSILARNEQFF.

The CDR3 DNA reads TGTGCCAGCAGACAAAGGGGGGGGGCGCAGACCCAGTACTTC. Translation gives CASRQRGGAQTQYF. J is TRBJ2-5 and V is TRBV7-9; weak D call: TRBD2 (7 bases). The CDR3 consists of 14 residues. In germline, CDR1 is SEHNR, CDR2 FQNEAQ (reference sequence). V lost 6 bases, J lost 6 bases, and 17 bases lay in between.